What follows are 17 T cell receptor beta chains derived from one specimen sequenced in a study of blood T cell repertoires in COVID-19. Data came from immunoSEQ multiplex PCR; TCRdb stores just in-frame clones and leaves some out. This table has about 250,000 clones, roughly 80% appearing once. Sequenced sample: peripheral blood. Every receptor here comes from an elderly woman with acute or convalescent COVID-19.

V usage is TRBV20-1 and J usage is TRBJ2-1, with D uncertain. CDR1 and CDR2 (germline): DFQATT, SNEGSKA (reference sequence). The CDR3 sequence is 11 residues long. V gave up 0 bases and J gave up 11 bases, with 8 bases separating them. CDR3 amino acids: CSARDAVKQFF. CDR3 nucleotide sequence: TGCAGTGCTAGAGATGCAGTTAAGCAGTTCTTC.

The chain uses TRBV28 and TRBJ1-1; TRBD1 matches 9 bases. Germline V lookup: CDR1 MDHEN, CDR2 SYDVKM. This CDR3 is built from 13 residues. Trimming cost V 6 bases and J 6 bases; bases outside gene matches: 5. The CDR3: CASRGQGAAEAFF. CDR3 coding DNA: TGTGCCAGCAGGGGACAGGGAGCCGCTGAAGCTTTCTTT.

In nucleotides, the CDR3 is TGTGCCAGCAGTGGGGACAGGGGACTGTTTTTT. As protein: CASSGDRGLFF. The chain uses TRBV28 and TRBJ1-4; TRBD1 matches 10 bases. The CDR3 spans 11 residues. The V segment lost 5 bases and the J segment 13 bases; nucleotides outside the gene matches: 1. Per the germline V gene, CDR1 is MDHEN and CDR2 is SYDVKM.

This clone turned up a few times. The chain combines TRBV5-4 with TRBJ1-5, with 9 positions matching TRBD1. Germline V CDR1 and CDR2: SGHNT, YYREEE (reference sequence). Unmatched junction bases numbered 4, after V lost 5 bases and J lost 1 base. The CDR3 contains 15 residues. CDR3 in DNA: TGTGCCAGCAGACACAGGGGGCAAAGCAATCAGCCCCAGCATTTT. Translation gives CASRHRGQSNQPQHF.

V is TRBV6-6 and J is TRBJ1-5, with D uncertain. V lost 4 bases to trimming and J lost 6 bases, with 19 bases between them. Germline assignment: CDR1 MNHNY and CDR2 SVGAGI (reference sequence). This CDR3 is built from 16 residues. In DNA, the CDR3 is TGTGCCAGCAGTTTGTACAGAGCCTCGGTTGGTCAGCCCCAGCATTTT. Translated: CASSLYRASVGQPQHF.

The CDR3 reads CASSKRANYGYTF. The CDR3 nucleotides read TGTGCCAGCAGCAAAAGAGCTAACTATGGCTACACCTTC. This chain joins TRBV28 and TRBJ1-2; D gene uncertain. The CDR3 runs 13 residues. Germline CDR1 MDHEN, CDR2 SYDVKM. V was cut by 6 bases and J by 0 bases, with 8 bases left in between.

This clone was seen more than once but under ten times. This chain connects TRBV2 to TRBJ1-2; D possibly corresponds to TRBD1 (6 bases). V lost 5 bases, J lost 3 bases, and 13 bases lay in between. The CDR3 has 14 amino acids. Germline assignment: CDR1 SNHLY and CDR2 FYNNEI. The chain's CDR3 is CASSLRQVDYGYTF. For the CDR3, the DNA is TGTGCCAGCAGTCTTCGACAGGTTGACTATGGCTACACCTTC.

Here the CDR3 reads CASRGRGVRNEQFF. CDR3 DNA sequence: TGTGCCAGCAGGGGGAGGGGGGTTAGAAATGAGCAGTTCTTC. The chain combines TRBV6-5 with TRBJ2-1, with D maybe TRBD2 (7 bases). The germline V gene has CDR1 MNHEY and CDR2 SVGAGI. V was pared by 6 bases and J by 7 bases, with 16 bases between. The CDR3 extends over 14 amino acids.

The chain recombines TRBV11-2 with TRBJ2-7; D is perhaps TRBD2 (5 bases). CDR1 and CDR2 from the germline V gene are SGHAT and FQNNGV. V lost 0 bases, J lost 0 bases, and 9 bases lay in between. CDR3 length equals 15 residues. The CDR3 loop is CASSLEDSSSYEQYF. The CDR3 region has the DNA TGTGCCAGCAGCTTAGAGGACTCGAGCTCCTACGAGCAGTACTTC.

The chain couples TRBV5-1 to TRBJ2-1; the D gene is possibly TRBD1 (5 bases). Deletions cut 4 bases from V and 7 bases from J, with 18 bases between. This CDR3 region has 15 residues. Per germline, CDR1 SGHRS and CDR2 YFSETQ. DNA of the CDR3: TGCGCCAGCAGCCTGGGCCCGCAGGGTATGAATGAGCAGTTCTTC. Protein product: CASSLGPQGMNEQFF. Complete variable domain (other parts from reference TRBV5-1 and TRBJ2-1): KAGVTQTPRYLIKTRGQQVTLSCSPISGHRSVSWYQQTPGQGLQFLFEYFSETQRNKGNFPGRFSGRQFSNSRSEMNVSTLELGDSALYLCASSLGPQGMNEQFFGPGTRLTVL.

This CDR3 is CASNPWTKDQPQHF. The DNA of the CDR3 is TGTGCCAGTAATCCGTGGACAAAGGATCAGCCCCAGCATTTT. This chain uses TRBV19 with TRBJ1-5; tentative D call: TRBD1 (5 bases). The CDR3 spans 14 residues. V lost 7 bases to trimming and J lost 5 bases, with 15 bases between them. Germline V gene lookup returns CDR1 LNHDA and CDR2 SQIVND (reference sequence).

V is TRBV5-5 and J is TRBJ1-4; 11 nucleotides align to TRBD1. The germline V gene has CDR1 SGHKS and CDR2 YYEKEE (reference sequence). The V and J ends lost 0 bases and 3 bases, in that order; junction bases with no gene match: 4. The CDR3 sequence is 17 residues long. In DNA form, the CDR3 reads TGTGCCAGCAGCTTGGCGGGACAGGGGGTTCCTAATGAAAAACTGTTTTTT. Translated: CASSLAGQGVPNEKLFF.

The chain uses TRBV9 and TRBJ1-6; 8 nucleotides agree with TRBD1. The CDR3 runs 17 residues. In germline, CDR1 is SGDLS, CDR2 YYNGEE. V dropped 1 base and J dropped 9; count of bases not matched to a gene: 12. The CDR3 loop reads CASSVSARTGTASPLHF. In DNA, the CDR3 is TGTGCCAGCAGCGTAAGTGCTAGGACAGGGACGGCTTCACCCCTCCACTTT.

The CDR3: CASSPNSLYGYTF. The CDR3 DNA is TGTGCCAGCAGTCCAAACAGCCTCTATGGCTACACCTTC. The V and J genes are TRBV3-1 (or the pseudogene TRBV3-2) and TRBJ1-2; D not certain. CDR1 is LGHDT and CDR2 is YNNKEL in the germline V gene (reference sequence). Trimming left V 6 bases short and J 4 bases short, with 12 bases between. This CDR3 region has 13 residues.

CDR3 loop: CASSLPPGMGAGTEAFF. Written as DNA, the CDR3 is TGCGCCAGCAGCTTGCCTCCGGGGATGGGGGCGGGCACTGAAGCTTTCTTT. V and J are TRBV5-1 and TRBJ1-1, with D possibly matching TRBD1 (6 bases). Germline V gene lookup returns CDR1 SGHRS and CDR2 YFSETQ. This CDR3 contains 17 residues. The V end was cut by 1 base, the J end by 4 bases, with 20 bases between.

The chain joins TRBV5-1 to TRBJ1-1; unclear D gene. CDR1 and CDR2 from the germline V gene are SGHRS and YFSETQ. Trimming pared 5 bases from V and 1 base from J, leaving 15 bases between. CDR3 length equals 15 residues. CDR3 nucleotides: TGCGCCAGCAGTCAAACCGGGCGGGGGAACACTGAAGCTTTCTTT. This translates into CASSQTGRGNTEAFF.

The chain carries TRBV21-1 and TRBJ1-1; the table's D gene call, TRBD1, was not cross checked with the DNA. TRBV21-1 is flagged as a pseudogene. This CDR3 contains 14 residues. CDR3 residues: CAIPPGQLNTEAFF. Here the CDR3 DNA reads TGTGCCATCCCCCCGGGACAACTGAACACTGAAGCTTTCTTT.